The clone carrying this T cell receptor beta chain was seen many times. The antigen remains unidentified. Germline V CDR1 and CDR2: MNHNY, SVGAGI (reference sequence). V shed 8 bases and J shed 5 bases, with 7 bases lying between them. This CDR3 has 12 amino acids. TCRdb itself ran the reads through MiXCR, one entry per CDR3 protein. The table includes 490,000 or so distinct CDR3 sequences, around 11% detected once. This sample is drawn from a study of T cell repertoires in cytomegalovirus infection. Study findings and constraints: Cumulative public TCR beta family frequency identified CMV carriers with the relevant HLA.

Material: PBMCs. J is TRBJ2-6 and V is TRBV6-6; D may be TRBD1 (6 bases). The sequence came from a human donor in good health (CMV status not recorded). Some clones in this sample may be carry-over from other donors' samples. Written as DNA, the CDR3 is TGTGCCAGCGGGGGCAGGGCCAACGTCCTGACTTTC. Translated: CASGGRANVLTF.